This T cell receptor beta chain is drawn from a study of cytomegalovirus exposure and HLA in healthy donors. Study results and limitations: A cluster of highly shared sequence variants was likely a sequencing artifact. A missense DCLRE1C variant was associated with V- and J-gene trimming of TCR beta chains in a later analysis, and an independent cohort replicated the association.

Vbeta (60) and Jbeta (13) primers were used in the PCR. The method was immunoSEQ multiplex PCR; TCRdb's version includes in-frame clones alone and lacks a portion of them. Of under 120,000 clones in the sample, roughly 70% were seen once. On this clone: No antigen is known for it.

Germline V gene data show CDR1 as MDHEN and CDR2 as SYDVKM. The germline V and J ends were trimmed by 8 bases and 7 bases, with 11 bases remaining between them. The CDR3 loop spans 12 amino acids. The chain uses TRBV28 and TRBJ1-4; D unresolved. The sequenced material came from PBMCs. The TCR sequence derives from a man between 40 and 49 years old in good health and CMV-seropositive. The CDR3 region is CASRDLGEKLFF. CDR3 nucleotides: TGTGCCAGCCGGGATCTGGGTGAAAAACTGTTTTTT.